This T cell receptor beta chain was recovered during a study of tumor-infiltrating lymphocytes in primary liver carcinoma. Study-level information: Stage T1-T3 N0M0 tumors measured 4.2 to 10 cm at most.

There are 17 residues in the CDR3. V shed 4 bases and J shed 0 bases, with 18 bases lying between them. The germline gives CDR1 LGHNA, CDR2 YNFKEQ. With a constant-region primer, TCR beta cDNA was made from approximately 520 ng of total RNA. Three nested multiplex PCR rounds, a slightly modified ARM-PCR method, built the TCR beta libraries. Rounds one and two of PCR, each of roughly 11 cycles, were primed with TRBV1-TRBV30 forward primers and a C-beta reverse primer. TCRdb passed the multiplex PCR reads through MiXCR, listing each CDR3 protein once. The top ten hold approximately 14% of the sample, which has around 81,000 distinct CDR3 sequences, 70% to 80% seen once. Overall study results and limits: Only about 7.5-25% of top clones appeared in all five tumor regions.

The study co-extracted DNA and RNA from around 20-30 mg of unsorted bulk tissue. Patients showed chronic HBV infection and an absence of prior treatment. The proportion of viable tumor cells exceeded 75% in every tumor sample. With regard to this clonotype: Its antigen is not identified.

The source is a woman in her sixties or seventies with primary liver carcinoma and hepatitis B virus infection. V is TRBV4-2 and J is TRBJ2-5, with D possibly matching TRBD1 (6 bases). Input material: liver tumor tissue from sampling region 4. Subset specified: tumor region T4, right-lateral pole. The CDR3, as DNA: TGTGCCAGCAGCCGGTCGTGGGGGCTGGGGGACCAAGAGACCCAGTACTTC. Amino acid sequence: CASSRSWGLGDQETQYF.